This T cell receptor beta chain is drawn from a study of cytomegalovirus exposure and HLA in healthy donors. Overall study results and limits: V- and J-gene trimming of TCR beta was linked (in a later analysis) to a missense DCLRE1C variant. TCR beta chains numbering some 160 were designated cytomegalovirus-associated. TCR beta sequences reportedly predicted most subjects' HLA-A and HLA-B alleles accurately. Earlier analysis found most TCR beta V segments productive about 87% or about 30% of the time.

With 60 Vbeta and 13 Jbeta primers, the PCR was carried out. The method was immunoSEQ multiplex PCR; TCRdb's version includes in-frame clones alone and lacks a portion of them. The data contain 200,000 to 250,000 clones, 70% of them singletons. This clone was seen a few times. Its antigen is as yet unknown. The CDR3 runs 12 residues. Trimming removed 3 bases at V and 5 bases at J, with 5 bases between. Germline V CDR1 and CDR2: MNHNS, SASEGT. Sequences were obtained from PBMCs. J is TRBJ1-5 and V is TRBV6-1, with no clear D. The sequence came from a man aged 40-50 years in good health and CMV-seropositive. CDR3 loop: CASSDGDQPQHF. Written as DNA, the CDR3 is TGTGCCAGCAGTGACGGGGATCAGCCCCAGCATTTT.